Shown below are 20 T cell receptor beta chains from a single sample sequenced in a study of blood T cell repertoires in COVID-19. Assay used: immunoSEQ multiplex PCR; TCRdb lists only in-frame clones, some missing. There are fewer than 90,000 clones in the sample; around 90% occur only once, and around 6.6% lies in the top ten. Sequencing was performed on peripheral blood. Every receptor here comes from a man between 65 and 79 years old with acute or convalescent COVID-19.

On this clone: This same CDR3 is encoded by further DNA sequences in the sample. This chain uses TRBV5-1 with TRBJ1-4; 8 bases are shared with TRBD1. After removal of 2 bases from V and 5 bases from J, the junction contained 2 bases not matched to a gene. Germline V gene sequence: CDR1 SGHRS, CDR2 YFSETQ. The CDR3 is 14 amino acids. The CDR3 loop reads CASSFGQGNEKLFF. CDR3 DNA: TGCGCCAGCAGCTTCGGACAGGGAAATGAAAAACTGTTTTTT.

The chain is built from TRBV2 and TRBJ2-1, with 11 bases identical to TRBD2. CDR1 and CDR2 from the germline V gene are SNHLY and FYNNEI. The CDR3 runs 15 residues. J lost 3 bases, V lost 3 bases, and 1 base had no gene match. CDR3 in amino acids: CASSETSGNYNEQFF. CDR3 sequence (DNA): TGTGCCAGCAGTGAGACTAGCGGGAACTACAATGAGCAGTTCTTC.

The chain carries TRBV7-2 and TRBJ1-2; tentatively, D is TRBD1 (6 bases). This CDR3 comprises 13 residues. V lost 0 bases to trimming and J lost 8 bases, with 10 bases between them. Looked up from germline, CDR1 is SGHTA and CDR2 is FQGNSA. DNA of the CDR3: TGTGCCAGCAGCTTAGCGGGGGCGCGAGGCTACACCTTC. It specifies CASSLAGARGYTF.

The V and J genes are TRBV15 and TRBJ1-2, with 10 bases fitting TRBD1. J was trimmed by 7 bases and V by 0 bases; bases with no gene match: 8. Per germline, CDR1 LNHNV and CDR2 YYDKDF (reference sequence). This CDR3 has 16 amino acids. The CDR3 sequence: CATSRDSGDRGGGYTF. CDR3 DNA: TGTGCCACCAGCAGAGATTCGGGGGACAGGGGAGGTGGCTACACCTTC.

This chain uses TRBV30 with TRBJ2-7; D not certain. Germline values: CDR1 GTSNPN, CDR2 SVGIG (reference sequence). Trimming took off 4 bases at V and 0 bases at J, with 13 bases between the two ends. The CDR3 runs 14 residues. In nucleotides, the CDR3 is TGTGCCTGGAAGTTTGGGCAGACCTCCTACGAGCAGTACTTC. This sequence encodes CAWKFGQTSYEQYF.

This clone came up once. The V gene is TRBV19, the J gene TRBJ2-7, with 10 nucleotides matching TRBD1. Germline CDR1 is LNHDA and CDR2 is SQIVND (reference sequence). This CDR3 has 17 amino acids. J lost 4 bases, V lost 8 bases, and 17 bases had no gene match. This chain's CDR3 is CASSRPSGTGDIYEQYF. The CDR3 bases are TGTGCCAGTTCCCGCCCAAGCGGGACAGGGGATATTTACGAGCAGTACTTC.

The chain has TRBV28 and TRBJ1-1, with TRBD1 as a possible D gene (5 bases). This CDR3 region has 12 residues. Trimming pared 0 bases from V and 8 bases from J, leaving 7 bases between. The germline V gene has CDR1 MDHEN and CDR2 SYDVKM. CDR3 sequence reads: CASSLWSGEAFF. The DNA for the CDR3 is TGTGCCAGCAGTTTATGGTCAGGGGAAGCTTTCTTT. The variable domain in full, with the rest retrieved from reference TRBV28 and TRBJ1-1, is DVKVTQSSRYLVKRTGEKVFLECVQDMDHENMFWYRQDPGLGLRLIYFSYDVKMKEKGDIPEGYSVSREKKERFSLILESASTNQTSMYLCASSLWSGEAFFGQGTRLTVV.

The J gene is TRBJ2-1, the V gene TRBV2; a weak D match, TRBD2 (5 bases). Trimming cost V 4 bases and J 9 bases, with 16 bases left between them. Germline V gene lookup returns CDR1 SNHLY and CDR2 FYNNEI. CDR3 size: 14 residues. The CDR3 nucleotides read TGTGCCAGCAGTGTCCTGAGGGAGAATGGTGAGCAGTTCTTC. It is translated as CASSVLRENGEQFF.

The V and J genes are TRBV28 and TRBJ1-3; D is ambiguous. V lost 8 bases, J lost 0 bases, and 14 bases lay in between. The CDR3 is 15 residues long. CDR1 is MDHEN and CDR2 is SYDVKM in the germline V gene. CDR3 DNA sequence: TGTGCCAGCCGAGCGGGAGCCGGCTCTGGAAACACCATATATTTT. It specifies CASRAGAGSGNTIYF.

The V and J genes are TRBV7-2 and TRBJ2-4; D is undetermined. CDR3 size: 11 residues. Germline loops: CDR1 SGHTA, CDR2 FQGNSA. Trimming took 1 base from V and 11 from J, leaving 6 bases between them. For the CDR3, the DNA is TGTGCCAGCAGCTTAGGCCGGGTTCAGTACTTC. It encodes CASSLGRVQYF. Drawing the rest from reference TRBV7-2 and TRBJ2-4, the complete variable domain is GAGVSQSPSNKVTEKGKDVELRCDPISGHTALYWYRQSLGQGLEFLIYFQGNSAPDKSGLPSDRFSAERTGGSVSTLTIQRTQQEDSAVYLCASSLGRVQYFGAGTRLSVL.

In this sample, this clone turned up once. The rearrangement links TRBV9 to TRBJ2-3; no firm D call. V lost 1 base, J lost 4 bases, and 10 bases lay in between. The CDR3 is 14 amino acids. Germline assignment: CDR1 SGDLS and CDR2 YYNGEE. CDR3 region: CASSVTAWADTQYF. The DNA for the CDR3 is TGTGCCAGCAGCGTAACAGCCTGGGCAGATACGCAGTATTTT.

This chain joins TRBV9 and TRBJ1-5; no clear D. Per germline, CDR1 SGDLS and CDR2 YYNGEE. V was shortened by 0 bases and J by 3 bases, with 7 bases between the two germline ends. This CDR3 region has 14 residues. The CDR3 nucleotides are TGTGCCAGCAGCGTAGGTCGGGACAATCAGCCCCAGCATTTT. Encoded protein: CASSVGRDNQPQHF. Full variable domain (missing parts from reference TRBV9 and TRBJ1-5): DSGVTQTPKHLITATGQRVTLRCSPRSGDLSVYWYQQSLDQGLQFLIQYYNGEERAKGNILERFSAQQFPDLHSELNLSSLELGDSALYFCASSVGRDNQPQHFGDGTRLSIL.

This chain uses TRBV28 with TRBJ1-1, with 8 bases identical to TRBD1. The CDR3 extends over 16 amino acids. The ends lost 6 bases at V and 1 base at J; junction bases unmatched: 10. The V gene's germline CDR1 is MDHEN and CDR2 SYDVKM. The CDR3 sequence: CASSTFPTGENTEAFF. CDR3 nucleotide sequence: TGTGCCAGCAGCACATTCCCGACAGGGGAGAACACTGAAGCTTTCTTT.

This chain links TRBV19 with TRBJ2-3, with D possibly TRBD2 on 5 matching bases. V dropped 7 bases and J dropped 2 bases, with 16 bases sitting between them. Germline V gene lookup returns CDR1 LNHDA and CDR2 SQIVND (reference sequence). The CDR3 sequence is 15 residues long. The CDR3 protein is CASKRTRGFTDTQYF. The CDR3 DNA reads TGTGCCAGTAAAAGGACCCGGGGTTTCACAGATACGCAGTATTTT.

The rearrangement uses TRBV14 and TRBJ1-1; no firm D call. The germline V and J ends were trimmed by 1 base and 2 bases, with 11 bases remaining between them. The CDR3 runs to 15 residues. CDR1 is SGHDN and CDR2 is FVKESK in the germline V gene. In nucleotides, the CDR3 is TGTGCCAGCAGCCAAGCTTACAGAACAAACACTGAAGCTTTCTTT. It encodes CASSQAYRTNTEAFF.

The chain is built from TRBV4-3 and TRBJ1-2, with D hard to call. The CDR3 sequence is 15 residues long. The germline V gene encodes CDR1 LGHNA and CDR2 YSLEER. Trimming pared 1 base from V and 7 bases from J, leaving 16 bases between. The CDR3 sequence: CASSQGGQVSGGYTF. In nucleotides, the CDR3 is TGCGCCAGCAGCCAAGGAGGCCAGGTCAGCGGTGGCTACACCTTC.

The V and J genes are TRBV4-3 and TRBJ2-7; a weak D match, TRBD2 (5 bases). This CDR3 comprises 15 residues. CDR1 and CDR2 (germline): LGHNA, YSLEER. Trimming shortened V by 0 bases and J by 5 bases, and 14 bases separated the two germline ends. CDR3 loop: CASSQEASFYDEQYF. The CDR3 DNA follows: TGCGCCAGCAGCCAAGAAGCTAGCTTTTATGACGAGCAGTACTTC.

This clone is a singleton in its sample. This sequence joins TRBV2 and TRBJ2-3; D gene ambiguous. Germline loops: CDR1 SNHLY, CDR2 FYNNEI. The CDR3 is 13 amino acids. V was cut by 1 base and J by 4 bases, with 6 bases left in between. CDR3 coding DNA: TGTGCCAGCAGTGAAGGGGCTGCAGATACGCAGTATTTT. Protein: CASSEGAADTQYF.

The rearrangement uses TRBV7-5 and TRBJ2-3; TRBD2 was called by the table and not checked on the DNA. TRBV7-5 is labeled a pseudogene. This CDR3 spans 13 amino acids. CDR3 coding DNA: TGTGCCAGTGAGCGAAGGGACTACACGCAGTGGTATTTT. It yields the protein CASERRDYTQWYF.

This chain links TRBV7-8 with TRBJ1-4, with D possibly being TRBD1 (6 bases). Trimming removed 10 bases from V and 6 bases from J, with 12 bases in between. The CDR3 is 12 amino acids. Germline CDR1 reads SGHVS; CDR2 reads FQNEAQ. CDR3 sequence reads: CATRDIYEKLFF. The CDR3, as DNA: TGTGCCACCCGGGACATATATGAAAAACTGTTTTTT. Filled out from reference TRBV7-8 and TRBJ1-4, the complete variable domain reads GAGVSQSPRYKVAKRGQDVALRCDPISGHVSLFWYQQALGQGPEFLTYFQNEAQLDKSGLPSDRFFAERPEGSVSTLKIQRTQQEDSAVYLCATRDIYEKLFFGSGTQLSVL.